The 9 T cell receptor beta chains reported below all come from one sample, sequenced in a study of human T cells and chemical hapten exposure. Time point reported: healthy volunteer bleed at 6 weeks. Unseparated into fractions, whole blood served as the source from which total RNA was extracted. Each CDR3 protein is one row after TCRdb ran MiXCR on the RACE reads. This sample yields 70,000 to 85,000 distinct CDR3 sequences, of which under 10% are seen a single time; around 1.6% belongs to the top ten. Material: whole blood. The source of these receptors is a male donor in good health. Some clones in this sample may be carry-over from other donors' samples.

There are a few counts of this clonotype. The rearrangement uses TRBV6-5 and TRBJ1-4; TRBD1 agrees at 9 bases. V was pared by 7 bases and J by 3 bases, with 0 bases of the junction left unmatched. The CDR3 is made up of 13 amino acids. Germline CDR1 reads MNHEY; CDR2 reads SVGAGI. For the CDR3, the DNA is TGTGCCAGCAACAGGGGGCCTAATGAAAAACTGTTTTTT. Its translation is CASNRGPNEKLFF.

This chain links TRBV5-1 with TRBJ2-7; D gene ambiguous. The CDR3 has 14 amino acids. Trimming cost V 0 bases and J 3 bases, with 10 bases left between them. Germline values: CDR1 SGHRS, CDR2 YFSETQ. The chain's CDR3 is CASSLARSNYEQYF. The CDR3, as DNA: TGCGCCAGCAGCTTGGCTCGGTCGAACTACGAGCAGTACTTC.

The CDR3 protein is CASSHWQSGNTIYF. CDR3 bases: TGTGCCAGCAGCCATTGGCAGTCCGGAAACACCATATATTTT. This chain uses TRBV3-1 with TRBJ1-3; no definite D call. CDR1 LGHDT and CDR2 YNNKEL come from the germline V gene (reference sequence). Between the trimmed V and J ends, which lost 3 bases and 4 bases, there was a span of 10 bases. CDR3 length: 14 amino acids.

The table lists this clonotype with a few counts. The chain joins TRBV2 to TRBJ2-5; D remains ambiguous. This CDR3 region has 10 residues. The V gene lost 7 bases and the J gene lost 4 bases, with 4 bases spanning the gap. The germline CDR1 and CDR2 sequences are SNHLY and FYNNEI. The CDR3 sequence is CASTGETQYF. The CDR3 nucleotides are TGTGCCAGCACGGGAGAGACCCAGTACTTC. Complete variable domain (other parts from reference TRBV2 and TRBJ2-5): EPEVTQTPSHQVTQMGQEVILRCVPISNHLYFYWYRQILGQKVEFLVSFYNNEISEKSEIFDDQFSVERPDGSNFTLKIRSTKLEDSAMYFCASTGETQYFGPGTRLLVL.

In its sample, this clonotype was seen many times. The rearrangement joins TRBV4-1 to TRBJ2-3; the D gene could be TRBD1 or TRBD2 (5 bases each). The V end lost 4 bases, the J end lost 2 bases, and 13 bases lay between the germline ends. Germline lookup yields CDR1 MGHRA and CDR2 YSYEKL. This CDR3 has 15 residues. CDR3 in DNA: TGCGCCAGCAGCCCGCCGGGGCACCCCACAGATACGCAGTATTTT. This codes for CASSPPGHPTDTQYF.

This clonotype was seen more than once but under ten times. The chain is built from TRBV20-1 and TRBJ2-5, with a tentative D call TRBD2 (6 bases). Germline V gene lookup returns CDR1 DFQATT and CDR2 SNEGSKA (reference sequence). V gave up 5 bases and J gave up 3 bases, with 19 bases separating them. The CDR3 extends over 15 amino acids. CDR3 in amino acids: CSAWDLRTREETQYF. CDR3 bases: TGCAGTGCTTGGGACTTACGCACTAGAGAAGAGACCCAGTACTTC.

The chain combines TRBV7-2 with TRBJ1-1; no firm D call. The CDR3 is 13 residues long. Germline V lookup: CDR1 SGHTA, CDR2 FQGNSA. The ends were cut back, 4 bases at V and 1 base at J, with 7 bases in the middle. The CDR3 nucleotides read TGTGCCAGCAGCTCCCAGCGGAACACTGAAGCTTTCTTT. This sequence encodes CASSSQRNTEAFF.

The sample holds a few counts of this clonotype. The chain has TRBV19 and TRBJ2-5; D ambiguous. Germline V lookup: CDR1 LNHDA, CDR2 SQIVND (reference sequence). The CDR3 consists of 13 residues. Deletions cut 0 bases from V and 4 bases from J, with 6 bases between. CDR3 in amino acids: CASSIEIGETQYF. In DNA, the CDR3 is TGTGCCAGTAGTATAGAGATAGGAGAGACCCAGTACTTC.

This chain uses TRBV19 with TRBJ2-4, with 8 bases aligning to TRBD2. Germline CDR1 reads LNHDA; CDR2 reads SQIVND (reference sequence). The CDR3 contains 16 residues. Trimming cost V 5 bases and J 3 bases; bases outside gene matches: 9. The CDR3 coding sequence is TGTGCCAGTAGTCCGTACGGACTAGCCGACAAAAACATTCAGTACTTC. This sequence encodes CASSPYGLADKNIQYF.